This entry lists 26 T cell receptor beta chains sequenced from one sample in a study of shared clonotypes between healthy human individuals. Some clones are missing from TCRdb's copy, which holds only in-frame ones; the method was immunoSEQ multiplex PCR. The sample has roughly 640,000 clones; around two thirds are singletons. Source material: memory CD4+ T cells sorted from blood. Subset reported: CD45RA-negative fraction. These receptors originate from a woman younger than 45 in good health.

The V and J genes are TRBV30 and TRBJ1-5; D unclear. Per the germline V gene, CDR1 is GTSNPN and CDR2 is SVGIG (reference sequence). V was shortened by 3 bases and J by 9 bases, with 18 bases between the two germline ends. This CDR3 has 14 residues. The CDR3 spells CAWSPTMGRWPQHF. CDR3 in DNA: TGTGCCTGGAGCCCCACCATGGGCCGTTGGCCCCAGCATTTT.

The chain links TRBV28 to TRBJ2-7, with D unclear. The V and J ends lost 7 bases and 3 bases respectively, with 10 bases between them. CDR1 and CDR2 from the germline V gene are MDHEN and SYDVKM. The CDR3 runs to 12 residues. The CDR3 sequence: CASKGTVYEQYF. CDR3 DNA: TGTGCCAGCAAGGGCACTGTCTACGAGCAGTACTTC.

This chain uses TRBV28 with TRBJ2-4; D not resolved. The V end was cut by 2 bases, the J end by 6 bases, with 11 bases between. Germline assignment: CDR1 MDHEN and CDR2 SYDVKM. The CDR3 runs 14 residues. CDR3 loop: CASSLSAGVNIQYF. The DNA for the CDR3 is TGTGCCAGCAGTTTAAGCGCCGGAGTAAACATTCAGTACTTC.

This chain uses TRBV29-1 with TRBJ2-3; D unclear. The CDR3 is 13 amino acids. With 4 bases removed from V and 1 base from J, the gap between germline ends came to 9 bases. Germline CDR1 and CDR2: SQVTM and ANQGSEA. CDR3 in DNA: TGCAGCGTTGCAAGCCTCCGCACAGATACGCAGTATTTT. This encodes CSVASLRTDTQYF.

The rearrangement uses TRBV6-5 and TRBJ1-5; D is unresolved. Between the trimmed V and J ends, which lost 2 bases and 7 bases, there was a span of 15 bases. CDR3 length: 15 residues. The V gene's germline CDR1 is MNHEY and CDR2 SVGAGI. CDR3 nucleotide sequence: TGTGCCAGCAGTTACGACGAGGCAACGGCGCAGCCCCAGCATTTT. It translates to CASSYDEATAQPQHF.

The rearrangement joins TRBV27 to TRBJ2-3; D tentatively fits TRBD1 or TRBD2 (7 bases each). V was clipped by 3 bases and J by 4 bases, with 20 bases between them. CDR1 MNHEY and CDR2 SMNVEV come from the germline V gene (reference sequence). CDR3 size: 17 residues. The CDR3 region is CASSLGLGGGRPDTQYF. The DNA for the CDR3 is TGTGCCAGCAGTTTGGGCCTAGGGGGCGGGAGACCAGATACGCAGTATTTT.

Written as DNA, the CDR3 is TGTGCCTGGAGTGTACATGTGTATGGCTACACCTTC. Translated, it gives CAWSVHVYGYTF. The chain uses TRBV30 and TRBJ1-2; D unresolved. Trimming shortened V by 0 bases and J by 5 bases, and 7 bases separated the two germline ends. The germline V gene has CDR1 GTSNPN and CDR2 SVGIG (reference sequence). The CDR3 is made up of 12 amino acids.

This clone was seen a single time. J is TRBJ2-2 and V is TRBV30, with 13 bases aligning to TRBD2. The CDR3 runs 15 residues. The germline CDR1 and CDR2 sequences are GTSNPN and SVGIG (reference sequence). V trimming: 6 bases; J trimming: 6 bases; junction bases outside the gene matches: 7. The CDR3 coding sequence is TGTGCCTGCTCACTAGCGGGAGGGCAGTCCGGGGAGCTGTTTTTT. This codes for CACSLAGGQSGELFF.

This CDR3 is CASSQAGLGEQYF. The CDR3 bases are TGTGCCAGCAGCCAAGCGGGGTTGGGCGAGCAGTACTTC. The chain links TRBV7-8 to TRBJ2-7; 7 bases agree with TRBD2. Trimming took 5 bases from V and 6 from J; bases not matched to a gene: 7. This CDR3 is 13 amino acids long. Per germline, CDR1 SGHVS and CDR2 FQNEAQ.

This clone was seen only once. This chain links TRBV27 with TRBJ2-1, with a possible D match to TRBD2 (5 bases). The CDR3 runs to 16 residues. CDR1 is MNHEY, CDR2 SMNVEV, per germline (reference sequence). V was shortened by 6 bases and J by 3 bases, with 18 bases between the two germline ends. The DNA for the CDR3 is TGTGCCAGCAGCCCACGGGTACGCGGACTCTACAATGAGCAGTTCTTC. This sequence encodes CASSPRVRGLYNEQFF.

This clone occurred many times. The chain links TRBV7-6 to TRBJ2-7; 9 positions match TRBD1. Unmatched junction bases numbered 14, after V lost 5 bases and J lost 6 bases. Germline loops: CDR1 SGHVS, CDR2 FNYEAQ. The CDR3 runs to 16 residues. CDR3 protein: CASSPGIGTGHGEQYF. DNA of the CDR3: TGTGCCAGCAGCCCCGGGATCGGGACAGGGCACGGCGAGCAGTACTTC.

The chain employs TRBV19 and TRBJ2-3, with D possibly matching TRBD2 (7 bases). V lost 8 bases and J 9 bases, leaving 12 bases between the germline ends. Germline CDR1 is LNHDA and CDR2 is SQIVND (reference sequence). This CDR3 has 11 residues. CDR3 loop: CASEGGITQYF. The CDR3 region has the DNA TGTGCCAGTGAGGGGGGGATCACGCAGTATTTT.

V is TRBV10-3 and J is TRBJ2-5; 8 bases fit TRBD1. Germline CDR1 reads ENHRY; CDR2 reads SYGVKD. V was pared by 6 bases and J by 5 bases, with 8 bases of the junction left unmatched. The CDR3 covers 14 residues. The CDR3 loop reads CAIRSGGWGETQYF. CDR3 coding DNA: TGTGCCATCAGGTCAGGGGGCTGGGGGGAGACCCAGTACTTC.

This clone was seen many times. The chain links TRBV4-2 to TRBJ1-5, with TRBD1 matching 9 bases. CDR3 size: 14 residues. Losses at the gene ends were 4 bases for V and 5 bases for J; bases not matched to a gene: 3. Germline V gene data show CDR1 as LGHNA and CDR2 as YNFKEQ. CDR3 region: CASSLRDRDQPQHF. The CDR3 DNA reads as TGTGCCAGCAGCCTAAGGGACAGGGATCAGCCCCAGCATTTT.

The table lists this clone with many counts. V and J are TRBV6-6 and TRBJ1-5; no firm D call. The CDR3 covers 12 residues. The V gene's germline CDR1 is MNHNY and CDR2 SVGAGI (reference sequence). The V and J ends lost 2 bases and 16 bases respectively, with 15 bases between them. This chain's CDR3 is CASSYEGGRGHF. The CDR3 DNA follows: TGTGCCAGCAGTTACGAAGGAGGGAGAGGACATTTT.

The rearrangement links TRBV7-9 to TRBJ2-1; TRBD1 or TRBD2 may be the D gene (6 bases each). This CDR3 has 16 amino acids. Trimming shortened V by 5 bases and J by 3 bases, and 17 bases separated the two germline ends. The germline gives CDR1 SEHNR, CDR2 FQNEAQ (reference sequence). The CDR3 sequence: CASSPTKGGVYNEQFF. CDR3 nucleotides: TGTGCCAGCAGCCCCACGAAGGGGGGTGTCTACAATGAGCAGTTCTTC. Combining the CDR3 with reference TRBV7-9 and TRBJ2-1 gives the whole variable domain DTGVSQNPRHKITKRGQNVTFRCDPISEHNRLYWYRQTLGQGPEFLTYFQNEAQLEKSRLLSDRFSAERPKGSFSTLEIQRTEQGDSAMYLCASSPTKGGVYNEQFFGPGTRLTVL.

The J gene is TRBJ2-1, the V gene TRBV2; D perhaps matches TRBD1 (5 bases). Trimming stripped 6 bases from V and 9 bases from J, with 9 bases between. The CDR3 sequence is 11 residues long. Germline CDR1 and CDR2: SNHLY and FYNNEI. In nucleotides, the CDR3 is TGTGCCAGCAGGAAGGGGCTTGAGCAGTTCTTC. Translated: CASRKGLEQFF.

The chain joins TRBV19 to TRBJ1-5; D is unresolved. CDR1 and CDR2 (germline): LNHDA, SQIVND (reference sequence). V shed 5 bases and J shed 0 bases, with 11 bases lying between them. The CDR3 has 15 residues. CDR3 DNA sequence: TGTGCCAGTAGTCTTGACGGGTATAGCAATCAGCCCCAGCATTTT. It specifies CASSLDGYSNQPQHF.

The chain uses TRBV28 and TRBJ2-3, with a possible D match to TRBD1 (6 bases). CDR1 is MDHEN, CDR2 SYDVKM, per germline. V was clipped by 1 base and J by 0 bases, with 11 bases between them. The CDR3 contains 16 residues. The CDR3, as DNA: TGTGCCAGCAGTTTATACGCAGGGGCTAGCACAGATACGCAGTATTTT. The encoded protein is CASSLYAGASTDTQYF.

The gene calls are TRBV13 and TRBJ2-3, with TRBD2 identical over 15 bases. The CDR3 spans 18 residues. Germline CDR1 is PRHDT and CDR2 is FYEKMQ (reference sequence). The junction had 7 bases not matched to a gene; V was cut back by 5 bases and J by 1 base. Here the CDR3 reads CASSPRTSGRVGTDTQYF. CDR3 in DNA: TGTGCCAGCAGCCCCCGGACTAGCGGGAGGGTGGGCACAGATACGCAGTATTTT.

The rearrangement joins TRBV5-3 to TRBJ2-5; 13 bases agree with TRBD2. Judging by the DNA end, TRBJ2-7 fits better; the J call may be wrong. TRBV5-3 is an open reading frame, and its role is uncertain. This CDR3 has 15 amino acids. The CDR3 sequence: CARSLGLAGGYEQYF. CDR3 nucleotide sequence: TGTGCCAGAAGCTTGGGACTAGCGGGAGGATACGAGCAGTACTTC.

This sequence joins TRBV29-1 and TRBJ1-2, with D possibly being TRBD1 (6 bases). Germline V gives CDR1 SQVTM, CDR2 ANQGSEA. The ends were cut back, 6 bases at V and 2 bases at J, with 7 bases in the middle. The CDR3 length is 11 residues. The CDR3 nucleotides read TGCAGCGTCCAGGGGAACTATGGCTACACCTTC. As protein: CSVQGNYGYTF.

V usage is TRBV5-8 and J usage is TRBJ2-2; no firm D call. The germline V gene has CDR1 SGHTS and CDR2 YDEGEE. The V gene lost 4 bases and the J gene lost 8 bases, with 18 bases spanning the gap. The CDR3 loop spans 15 amino acids. CDR3 in DNA: TGTGCCAGCAGCCAAGAAGGTGGCTTGATGGGGGAGCTGTTTTTT. Protein product: CASSQEGGLMGELFF.

V gene TRBV19 combines with J gene TRBJ1-2, with 9 positions matching TRBD1. From germline, CDR1 is LNHDA and CDR2 SQIVND (reference sequence). The CDR3 has 17 amino acids. Germline trimming cut 9 bases from V and 8 bases from J; bases unmatched to any gene: 22. DNA for the CDR3: TGTGCCAGCAACCCATGGGACAGGGCGGCCTTCTTGTGGGGCTACACCTTC. Translated: CASNPWDRAAFLWGYTF.

This chain connects TRBV11-3 to TRBJ2-1; 11 bases align to TRBD2. The CDR3 spans 14 residues. Per germline, CDR1 SGHNT and CDR2 YENEEA. V lost 1 base and J lost 10; bases outside the gene matches: 3. CDR3 in DNA: TGTGCCAGCAGCTTAGGACTAGCGGGATCCGAGCAGTTCTTC. This codes for CASSLGLAGSEQFF.

This clone was seen a single time. This chain uses TRBV5-8 with TRBJ2-1, with 12 bases identical to TRBD1. The V gene end was trimmed by 4 bases and the J gene end by 9 bases; junction bases not matched to a gene: 5. Germline V gene lookup returns CDR1 SGHTS and CDR2 YDEGEE. CDR3 length equals 14 residues. In DNA, the CDR3 is TGTGCCAGCAGCCGGGACAGGGGGCAGGGTGAGCAGTTCTTC. Translating it yields CASSRDRGQGEQFF.